The entry below gives a single T cell receptor (beta chain) sequence along with its context. The germline gives CDR1 LGHDT, CDR2 YNNKEL (reference sequence). This CDR3 has 15 residues. V was clipped by 1 base and J by 3 bases, with 9 bases between them. This entry belongs to a study of blood T cell repertoires in COVID-19. About the study: Material from acute and convalescent COVID-19 was sourced from the United States, Italy and Spain.

As processed by the authors: Nucleated cell counts were estimated from reference gene primer amplification. The assay was immunoSEQ multiplex PCR, and TCRdb's table has in-frame clones only and misses some. The V and J calls and clone size were taken over from that table, and D and trimming were inferred from the DNA. Of approximately 250,000 clones in the sample, about 91% were seen once. Enrollees, roughly 18 to 89 years old, lived in approximately 25 US areas. The receptor comes from a woman in her thirties or forties with acute COVID-19. The chain recombines TRBV3-1 (or the pseudogene TRBV3-2) with TRBJ2-2; D is possibly TRBD1 (5 bases). Sequenced: PBMCs or T cells enriched from blood (not recorded which). Written as DNA, the CDR3 is TGTGCCAGCAGCCAAGGACAGACCTACACCGGGGAGCTGTTTTTT. It yields the protein CASSQGQTYTGELFF.